This T cell receptor beta chain originates from a study of Graves' ophthalmopathy and Graves' hyperthyroidism (dated by TCRdb to 2016 to 2019). Regarding the study in general: Peripheral blood was collected at initial diagnosis, prior to any treatment. T-cell repertoires of thyroid tissue and blood were compared in six hyperthyroidism patients. The independent validation cohort included approximately 19 hyperthyroidism patients plus 17 patients who later progressed from hyperthyroidism to ophthalmopathy. The study used TCR beta repertoire signatures to distinguish Graves' ophthalmopathy from Graves' hyperthyroidism and to predict progression to ophthalmopathy. To explore V-J signatures that distinguish ophthalmopathy from hyperthyroidism, a discovery set of 95 to 100 patients was enrolled, made up of 40 to 45 with ophthalmopathy and fewer than 60 with stable hyperthyroidism. After sampling, hyperthyroidism patients received methimazole starting at 30 mg daily, and ophthalmopathy patients received high-dose intravenous methylprednisolone. In total, some 130 blood samples were TCR-sequenced: approximately 42 ophthalmopathy, under 80 hyperthyroidism and 17 hyperthyroidism-to-ophthalmopathy patients. The 75 to 100 discovery patients were randomly divided into training and test sets at a 7:3 ratio. The full study reports these points: Sample size was not predetermined statistically, and investigators were not blinded to group allocation. In validation, the model predicted ophthalmopathy progression with about 71% sensitivity and roughly 72% specificity; some twelve predicted patients were CT-confirmed with GO in a median of about 7.1 months. In cross-validation, the 13-signature model distinguished ophthalmopathy from stable hyperthyroidism with approximately 90% sensitivity and 81.08% specificity, while in the test set the corresponding values were roughly 80% and 75%. Most expanded thyroid clonotypes with frequency above 0.001 were also detected in blood, suggesting blood repertoires may reflect the thyroid immune response.

This clonotype was detected only once. It has no known antigen specificity. A junction end diverges from the germline sequence, so it may reflect a read error. TCR beta CDR3 regions were amplified from RNA transcripts for repertoire sequencing. HTBI primers and the Qiagen OneStep RT-PCR kit were used in a first-round RT-PCR, which was followed by a second-round multiplex PCR, size selection and purification. Libraries were sequenced on an Illumina HiSeq2000 using paired-end 100 bp reads. Concerning the study's data processing: SOAPnuke was used for read processing, and reads with adapters, uncalled bases, a mean Phred below 15, or no exact constant-primer or identifier match were discarded. High-quality paired reads were merged with COPE v1.2.5. Each unique nucleotide sequence was defined as a clonotype, and clonotypes were aligned to IMGT TRB V, D and J references with MiTCR v1.1. Only V-J combinations with frequency above 0.0001 were analysed, covering over 98% of repertoires. For each V-J combination, a TCR clonal expansion and chaos score was defined as the ratio of F50 clonal expansion to chaos observed in the TCRdist matrix. Welch's t-statistics and random forest were used to reduce the features to 13 V-J combinations, which were then used as input to a naive Bayes classifier. Thyroid-blood repertoire similarity was quantified with the Morisita-Horn index. TCRdb cleaned the public reads at Q25 with fastp, built clones with MiXCR and kept in-frame beta chains. Rows matching on CDR3 protein sequence are summarized as one entry with the most common DNA and genes. It is TCRdb's table, rather than the study itself, that gives the V and J calls and clone size. This sample comprises hundreds of thousands of distinct CDR3 sequences, around a fifth of them detected only once. Clones ranked in the top ten supply roughly 40% of the sample.

CDR1 and CDR2 are drawn from the germline V gene (reference sequence): SSHAT, FNYEAQ. The CDR3 measures 16 amino acids from cysteine to phenylalanine. Just CDR3 DNA is preserved here, 48 bases in frame from base 1. Patients with ophthalmopathy had moderately to severely active disease, with a Clinical Activity Score of 3 or more, a NOSPECS grade of 4 or more, and a disease duration of less than 3 months. Patients with other autoimmune diseases, uncontrolled infections, pregnancy or lactation were excluded. Clinical symptoms, serum thyroxine, TRAb, thyroid ultrasound and orbital computed tomography formed the basis of the diagnosis. Using Ficoll-Paque density gradient centrifugation, PBMCs were isolated from about 9.4 ml of fresh peripheral blood. Total RNA was extracted using Trizol reagent, and RNA quality was checked on an Agilent 2100 Bioanalyzer.

The chain uses TRBV7-7 and TRBJ2-5; the D gene cannot be resolved reliably. The receptor was derived from a woman in her forties or fifties with Graves' ophthalmopathy. Donor details come from another sample of the same person, matched by shared clones. The specimen sequenced was peripheral blood. The DNA sequence is given as TGTGCTAGCAGCCTGGGTGGTGGCAGTTACCAAGAGACCCAGTACTTC. It translates as CASSLGGGSYQETQYF.